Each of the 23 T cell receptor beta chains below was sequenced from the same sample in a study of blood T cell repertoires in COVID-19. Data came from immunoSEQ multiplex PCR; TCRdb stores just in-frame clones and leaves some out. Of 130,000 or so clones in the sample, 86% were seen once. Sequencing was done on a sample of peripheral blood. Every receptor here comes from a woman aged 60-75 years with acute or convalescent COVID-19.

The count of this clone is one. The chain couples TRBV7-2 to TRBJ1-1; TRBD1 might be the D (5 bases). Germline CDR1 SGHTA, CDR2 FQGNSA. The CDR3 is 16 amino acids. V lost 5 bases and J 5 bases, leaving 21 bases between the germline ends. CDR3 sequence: CASSREGGWGQTEAFF. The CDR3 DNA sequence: TGTGCCAGCAGCCGCGAGGGAGGGTGGGGCCAGACTGAAGCTTTCTTT.

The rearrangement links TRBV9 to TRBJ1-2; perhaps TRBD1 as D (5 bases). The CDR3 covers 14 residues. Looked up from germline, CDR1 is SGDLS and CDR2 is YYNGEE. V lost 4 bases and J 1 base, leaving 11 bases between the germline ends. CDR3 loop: CASSPMGGNYGYTF. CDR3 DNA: TGTGCCAGCAGCCCCATGGGGGGTAACTATGGCTACACCTTC. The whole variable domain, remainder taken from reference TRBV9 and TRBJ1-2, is DSGVTQTPKHLITATGQRVTLRCSPRSGDLSVYWYQQSLDQGLQFLIQYYNGEERAKGNILERFSAQQFPDLHSELNLSSLELGDSALYFCASSPMGGNYGYTFGSGTRLTVV.

The CDR3 is CASSLVVPTGGFNSPLHF. CDR3 DNA sequence: TGTGCCAGCAGCTTAGTAGTCCCGACAGGGGGTTTCAATTCACCCCTCCACTTT. V is TRBV7-8 and J is TRBJ1-6; 9 bases align to TRBD1. The germline CDR1 and CDR2 sequences are SGHVS and FQNEAQ. The CDR3 contains 18 residues. Trimming cost V 1 base and J 7 bases; bases outside gene matches: 11.

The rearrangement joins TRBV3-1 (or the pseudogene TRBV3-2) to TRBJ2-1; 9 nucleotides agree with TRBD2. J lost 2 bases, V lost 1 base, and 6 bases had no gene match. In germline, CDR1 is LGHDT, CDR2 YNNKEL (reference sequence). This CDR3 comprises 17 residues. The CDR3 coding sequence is TGTGCCAGCAGCCAAGTATTAGGACTAGCGCCCTACAATGAGCAGTTCTTC. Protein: CASSQVLGLAPYNEQFF.

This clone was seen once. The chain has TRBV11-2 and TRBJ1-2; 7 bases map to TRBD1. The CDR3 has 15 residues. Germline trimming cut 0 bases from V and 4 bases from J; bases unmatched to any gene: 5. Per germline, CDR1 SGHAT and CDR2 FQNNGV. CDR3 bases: TGTGCCAGCAGCTTAGATCCCTACAGGGGCTATGGCTACACCTTC. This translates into CASSLDPYRGYGYTF.

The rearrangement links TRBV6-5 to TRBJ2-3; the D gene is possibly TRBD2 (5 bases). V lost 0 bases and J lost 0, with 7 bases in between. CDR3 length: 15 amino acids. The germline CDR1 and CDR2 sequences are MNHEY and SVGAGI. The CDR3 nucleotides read TGTGCCAGCAGTTACTCGAGCGGAAGCACAGATACGCAGTATTTT. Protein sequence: CASSYSSGSTDTQYF.

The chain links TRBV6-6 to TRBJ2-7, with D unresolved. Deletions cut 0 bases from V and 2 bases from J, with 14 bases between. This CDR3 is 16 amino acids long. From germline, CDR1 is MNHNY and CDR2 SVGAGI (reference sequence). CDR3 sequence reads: CASSYSRGFTPYEQYF. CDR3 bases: TGTGCCAGCAGTTACTCGAGAGGATTTACCCCCTACGAGCAGTACTTC.

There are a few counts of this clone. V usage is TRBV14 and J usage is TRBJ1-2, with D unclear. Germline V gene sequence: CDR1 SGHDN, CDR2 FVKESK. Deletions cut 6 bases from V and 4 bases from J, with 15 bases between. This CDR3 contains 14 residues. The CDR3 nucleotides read TGTGCCAGCAGTGAGCCCCCACGGGGCTATGGCTACACCTTC. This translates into CASSEPPRGYGYTF.

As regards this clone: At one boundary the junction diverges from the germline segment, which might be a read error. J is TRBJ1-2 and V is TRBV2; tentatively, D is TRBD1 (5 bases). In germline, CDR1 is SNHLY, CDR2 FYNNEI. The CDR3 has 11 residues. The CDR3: CASSEKGFSPF. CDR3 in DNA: TGTGCCAGCAGTGAAAAGGGGTTCAGTCCCTTC.

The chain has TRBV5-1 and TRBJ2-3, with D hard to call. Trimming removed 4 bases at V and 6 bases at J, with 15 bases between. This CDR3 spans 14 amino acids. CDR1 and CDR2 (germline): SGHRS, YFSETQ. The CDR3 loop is CASSRLGNGDTQYF. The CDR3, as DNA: TGCGCCAGCAGCCGACTGGGTAACGGGGATACGCAGTATTTT.

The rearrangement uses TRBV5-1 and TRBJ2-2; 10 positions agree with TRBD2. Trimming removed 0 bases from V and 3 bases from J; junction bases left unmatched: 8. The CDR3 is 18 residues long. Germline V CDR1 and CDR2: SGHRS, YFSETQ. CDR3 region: CASSLVASGGPDTGELFF. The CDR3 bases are TGCGCCAGCAGCTTGGTGGCTAGCGGGGGTCCGGACACCGGGGAGCTGTTTTTT.

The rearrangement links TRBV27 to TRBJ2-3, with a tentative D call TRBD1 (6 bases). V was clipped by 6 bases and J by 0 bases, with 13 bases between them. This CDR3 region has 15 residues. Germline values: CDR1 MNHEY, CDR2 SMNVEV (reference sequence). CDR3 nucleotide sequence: TGTGCCAGCAGCGGGACACCCCTTAGCACAGATACGCAGTATTTT. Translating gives CASSGTPLSTDTQYF.

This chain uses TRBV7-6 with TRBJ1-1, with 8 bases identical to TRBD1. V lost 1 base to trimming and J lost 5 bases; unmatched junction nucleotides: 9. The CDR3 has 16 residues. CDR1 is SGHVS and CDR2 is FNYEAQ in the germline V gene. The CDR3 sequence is CASSLGRQGAGTEAFF. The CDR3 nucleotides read TGTGCCAGCAGCTTAGGACGGCAGGGGGCCGGAACTGAAGCTTTCTTT. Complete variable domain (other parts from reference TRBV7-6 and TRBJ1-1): GAGVSQSPRYKVTKRGQDVALRCDPISGHVSLYWYRQALGQGPEFLTYFNYEAQQDKSGLPNDRFSAERPEGSISTLTIQRTEQRDSAMYRCASSLGRQGAGTEAFFGQGTRLTVV.

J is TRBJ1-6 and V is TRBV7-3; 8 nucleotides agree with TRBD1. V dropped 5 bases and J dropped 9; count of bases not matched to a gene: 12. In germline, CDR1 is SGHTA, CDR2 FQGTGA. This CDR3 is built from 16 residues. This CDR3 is CASSTLTGAWGSPLHF. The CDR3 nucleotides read TGTGCCAGCAGCACCTTGACAGGGGCATGGGGTTCACCCCTCCACTTT.

The CDR3 DNA sequence: TGTGCCAGCAGCTCACCGCCCAGGGGGTGGTCAGATACGCAGTATTTT. The encoded protein is CASSSPPRGWSDTQYF. The chain has TRBV7-9 and TRBJ2-3, with 7 bases matching TRBD1. The CDR3 sequence is 16 residues long. Germline V gene lookup returns CDR1 SEHNR and CDR2 FQNEAQ (reference sequence). The ends lost 4 bases at V and 4 bases at J; junction bases unmatched: 11. Supplemented by reference TRBV7-9 and TRBJ2-3, the full variable domain reads DTGVSQNPRHKITKRGQNVTFRCDPISEHNRLYWYRQTLGQGPEFLTYFQNEAQLEKSRLLSDRFSAERPKGSFSTLEIQRTEQGDSAMYLCASSSPPRGWSDTQYFGPGTRLTVL.

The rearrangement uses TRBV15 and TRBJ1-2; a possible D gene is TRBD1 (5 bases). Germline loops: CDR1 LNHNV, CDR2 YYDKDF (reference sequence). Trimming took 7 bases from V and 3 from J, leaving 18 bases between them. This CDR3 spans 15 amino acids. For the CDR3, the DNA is TGTGCCACCACGGGTTACGGTGGGGGGGACTATGGCTACACCTTC. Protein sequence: CATTGYGGGDYGYTF. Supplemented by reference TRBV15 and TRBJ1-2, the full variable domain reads DAMVIQNPRYQVTQFGKPVTLSCSQTLNHNVMYWYQQKSSQAPKLLFHYYDKDFNNEADTPDNFQSRRPNTSFCFLDIRSPGLGDTAMYLCATTGYGGGDYGYTFGSGTRLTVV.

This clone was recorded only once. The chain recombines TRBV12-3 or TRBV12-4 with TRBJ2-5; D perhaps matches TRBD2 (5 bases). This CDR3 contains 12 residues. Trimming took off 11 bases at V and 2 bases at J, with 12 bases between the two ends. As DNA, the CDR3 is TGTGCCTCCCGGAGGAGTCAAGAGACCCAGTACTTC. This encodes CASRRSQETQYF.

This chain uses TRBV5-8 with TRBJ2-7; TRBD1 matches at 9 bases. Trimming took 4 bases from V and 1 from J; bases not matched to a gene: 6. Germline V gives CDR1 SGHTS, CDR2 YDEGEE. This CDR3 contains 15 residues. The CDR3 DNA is TGTGCCAGCAGCCGGGGACAGGGCACTTCCTACGAGCAGTACTTC. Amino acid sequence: CASSRGQGTSYEQYF.

CDR3 nucleotide sequence: TGTGCCAGCAGTGGACGAGACAGGACTTTCTCCTACGAGCAGTACTTC. As protein: CASSGRDRTFSYEQYF. The chain combines TRBV28 with TRBJ2-7; the D gene is possibly TRBD1 (6 bases). V lost 5 bases and J lost 0, with 17 bases in between. The CDR3 extends over 16 amino acids. The V gene's germline CDR1 is MDHEN and CDR2 SYDVKM.

The CDR3 region has the DNA TGTGCCAGCACCGTACAGGGGTGGGAGACCCAGTACTTC. Residues: CASTVQGWETQYF. The chain has TRBV28 and TRBJ2-5; 7 nucleotides line up with TRBD1. J gave up 5 bases and V 7 bases, and 7 bases lay outside the gene matches. The CDR3 runs to 13 residues. Germline values: CDR1 MDHEN, CDR2 SYDVKM.

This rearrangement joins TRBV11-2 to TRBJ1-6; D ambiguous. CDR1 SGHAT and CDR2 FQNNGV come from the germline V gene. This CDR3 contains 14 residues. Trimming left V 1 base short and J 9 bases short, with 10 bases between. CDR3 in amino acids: CASSLAAGASPLHF. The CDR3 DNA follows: TGTGCCAGCAGCTTAGCGGCGGGTGCTTCACCCCTCCACTTT.

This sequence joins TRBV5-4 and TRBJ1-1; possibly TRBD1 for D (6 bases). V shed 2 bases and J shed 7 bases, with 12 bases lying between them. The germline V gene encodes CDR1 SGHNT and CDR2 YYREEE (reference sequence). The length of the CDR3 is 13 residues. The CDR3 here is CASSFAGASEAFF. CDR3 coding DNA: TGTGCCAGCAGCTTTGCGGGGGCTAGTGAAGCTTTCTTT.

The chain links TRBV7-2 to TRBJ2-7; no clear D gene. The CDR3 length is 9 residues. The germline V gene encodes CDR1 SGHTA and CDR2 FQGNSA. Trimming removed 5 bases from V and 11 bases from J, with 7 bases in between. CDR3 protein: CASSLRKYF. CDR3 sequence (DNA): TGTGCCAGCAGCCTCCGTAAGTACTTC.